The 14 T cell receptor beta chains below were found in one sample sequenced in a study of cytomegalovirus exposure and HLA in healthy donors. The primer mix had 60 Vbeta and 13 Jbeta primers. Generated by immunoSEQ multiplex PCR, the TCRdb table keeps only in-frame clones and is missing some. The profile shows around 130,000 clones, 70% to 90% of them singletons. The sample taken for sequencing was PBMCs. These TCRs come from a boy aged 10-17 years in good health and CMV-seronegative.

The chain uses TRBV6-5 and TRBJ1-1, with D possibly TRBD1 on 6 matching bases. The CDR3 consists of 12 residues. Germline V gene lookup returns CDR1 MNHEY and CDR2 SVGAGI. The ends were cut back, 4 bases at V and 8 bases at J, with 11 bases in the middle. As DNA, the CDR3 is TGTGCCAGCAGTTGGTCCGGACAGGAAGCTTTCTTT. It yields the protein CASSWSGQEAFF.

This rearrangement joins TRBV21-1 to TRBJ2-7; TRBD1, the D gene given by the table, was not confirmed from the DNA. TRBV21-1 is shown as a pseudogene. The CDR3 has 16 amino acids. CDR3 in DNA: TGTGCCAGCAGCCTATCCCCCGGTGAGGGGGAGTACGAGCAGTACTTC. The encoded protein is CASSLSPGEGEYEQYF.

V is TRBV9 and J is TRBJ2-3, with D hard to call. The V gene's germline CDR1 is SGDLS and CDR2 YYNGEE. CDR3 size: 12 residues. The ends were cut back, 0 bases at V and 11 bases at J, with 10 bases in the middle. CDR3 sequence (DNA): TGTGCCAGCAGCGTAGCTACAGATGGGCAGTATTTT. Translated, it gives CASSVATDGQYF.

The chain links TRBV30 to TRBJ2-1; 7 bases map to TRBD2. Germline V CDR1 and CDR2: GTSNPN, SVGIG (reference sequence). V lost 0 bases and J lost 9; bases outside the gene matches: 14. The CDR3 has 16 amino acids. The CDR3 coding sequence is TGTGCCTGGAGTGTAACCGGGGGGTATACCTTCATTGAGCAGTTCTTC. Its protein is CAWSVTGGYTFIEQFF.

In its sample, this clone was seen once. The CDR3 loop is CASSLPARASGRGEQYF. The CDR3 nucleotides read TGTGCCAGCAGCTTACCGGCGAGGGCTAGCGGGAGAGGCGAGCAGTACTTC. The rearrangement links TRBV5-6 to TRBJ2-7; TRBD2 matches 10 bases. CDR1 SGHDT and CDR2 YYEEEE come from the germline V gene. The CDR3 extends over 17 amino acids. Germline trimming cut 2 bases from V and 6 bases from J; bases unmatched to any gene: 14.

V gene TRBV7-8 combines with J gene TRBJ2-5; 7 nucleotides agree with TRBD1. The DNA matches TRBJ2-7 better at its end, which makes the J call doubtful. The CDR3 is 12 amino acids. Germline assignment: CDR1 SGHVS and CDR2 FQNEAQ. CDR3: CASSLSGGEQYF. As DNA, the CDR3 is TGTGCCAGCAGCTTATCAGGGGGCGAGCAGTACTTC.

The J gene is TRBJ1-1, the V gene TRBV7-2; weak D call: TRBD1 (6 bases). The CDR3 is 15 residues long. Germline V gene data show CDR1 as SGHTA and CDR2 as FQGNSA. V lost 3 bases to trimming and J lost 1 base, with 12 bases between them. CDR3 residues: CASSFRGPGNTEAFF. DNA of the CDR3: TGTGCCAGCAGCTTCAGGGGTCCCGGGAACACTGAAGCTTTCTTT.

This clone was seen just once. This rearrangement joins TRBV12-5 to TRBJ1-6; 8 bases align to TRBD1. Per germline, CDR1 LGHNT and CDR2 FRNRAP. The CDR3 is 16 amino acids. The V and J ends lost 5 bases and 1 base, in that order; junction bases with no gene match: 4. The CDR3 sequence is CASGLRTGSYNSPLHF. The CDR3 DNA reads TGTGCTAGTGGTCTCCGGACAGGGTCCTATAATTCACCCCTCCACTTT.

The chain couples TRBV7-9 to TRBJ2-3; D gene uncertain. V lost 4 bases to trimming and J lost 0 bases, with 8 bases between them. The CDR3 length is 14 residues. Germline loops: CDR1 SEHNR, CDR2 FQNEAQ (reference sequence). CDR3 loop: CASSSRLSTDTQYF. The CDR3 DNA is TGTGCCAGCAGCTCGAGACTGAGCACAGATACGCAGTATTTT.

The genes are TRBV28 and TRBJ2-1, with 10 positions matching TRBD1. V lost 5 bases, J lost 4 bases, and 2 bases stayed unmatched. Germline CDR1 is MDHEN and CDR2 is SYDVKM. The CDR3 is made up of 14 amino acids. The DNA of the CDR3 is TGTGCCAGCAGTCCGGACAGGGGGTACAATGAGCAGTTCTTC. Amino acid sequence: CASSPDRGYNEQFF.

The rearrangement links TRBV4-2 to TRBJ2-1; a possible D gene is TRBD2 (5 bases). The CDR3 totals 14 residues. The germline V and J ends were trimmed by 4 bases and 7 bases, with 14 bases remaining between them. Germline CDR1 is LGHNA and CDR2 is YNFKEQ. As DNA, the CDR3 is TGTGCCAGCAGCCTAACTAGAGGCGTGAATGAGCAGTTCTTC. Translated, it gives CASSLTRGVNEQFF.

V and J are TRBV29-1 and TRBJ1-2; no firm D call. Germline V gene data show CDR1 as SQVTM and CDR2 as ANQGSEA. There are 12 residues in the CDR3. Trimming shortened V by 6 bases and J by 0 bases, and 8 bases separated the two germline ends. The CDR3 reads CSVQTANYGYTF. CDR3 in DNA: TGCAGCGTACAGACGGCTAACTATGGCTACACCTTC.

This clone was counted a few times. The rearrangement joins TRBV9 to TRBJ2-1; D gene uncertain. This CDR3 region has 16 residues. Germline V CDR1 and CDR2: SGDLS, YYNGEE. V was clipped by 2 bases and J by 0 bases, with 12 bases between them. CDR3 nucleotide sequence: TGTGCCAGCAGCGTGGAATCCGGGTTCTCCTACAATGAGCAGTTCTTC. It codes for CASSVESGFSYNEQFF. Full variable domain (remainder filled in from reference TRBV9 and TRBJ2-1): DSGVTQTPKHLITATGQRVTLRCSPRSGDLSVYWYQQSLDQGLQFLIQYYNGEERAKGNILERFSAQQFPDLHSELNLSSLELGDSALYFCASSVESGFSYNEQFFGPGTRLTVL.

In its sample, this clone was seen a few times. This chain links TRBV6-5 with TRBJ1-1; 7 bases fit TRBD1. This CDR3 region has 13 residues. Germline loops: CDR1 MNHEY, CDR2 SVGAGI. V dropped 1 base and J dropped 7; count of bases not matched to a gene: 3. CDR3 coding DNA: TGTGCCAGCAGTTACTTTACAGGGGATGAAGCTTTCTTT. It translates to CASSYFTGDEAFF.